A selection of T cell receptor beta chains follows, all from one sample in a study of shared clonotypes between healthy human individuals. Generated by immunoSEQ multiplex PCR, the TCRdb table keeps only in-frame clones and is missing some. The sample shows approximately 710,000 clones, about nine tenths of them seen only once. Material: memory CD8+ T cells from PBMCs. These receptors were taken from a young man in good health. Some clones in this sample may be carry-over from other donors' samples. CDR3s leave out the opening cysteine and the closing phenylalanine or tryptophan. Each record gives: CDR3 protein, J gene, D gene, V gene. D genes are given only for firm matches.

ASSPPDRGWEKLF TRBJ1-4 TRBD1 TRBV7-9
ASSGRDGYT TRBJ1-2 NA TRBV6-1
ASSQGGPGYEAF TRBJ1-1 NA TRBV14
ASSVGAAGADTQY TRBJ2-3 TRBD2 TRBV9
ASSQATRLIDPEQF TRBJ2-1 NA TRBV4-3
ASSPNGAQDYT TRBJ1-2 NA TRBV9
ASSQGQDTGELF TRBJ2-2 TRBD1 TRBV4-2
ASSYSVNYGYT TRBJ1-2 NA TRBV27
ASSDGLAGGPKTQDTQY TRBJ2-3 TRBD2 TRBV28
ASSSTRDKETQY TRBJ2-5 NA TRBV27
ASSLTYRVNEQF TRBJ2-1 NA TRBV5-5
ASSQRIGGRVYEQY TRBJ2-7 TRBD2 TRBV5-4
ASSLDPGGDFYGYT TRBJ1-2 TRBD1 TRBV5-4
ASRPKERDYYNEQF TRBJ2-1 TRBD2 TRBV28
ASSFGGSSYEQY TRBJ2-7 NA TRBV27
ASSQIGSQQY TRBJ2-7 NA TRBV5-1
ASRPDGGVELF TRBJ2-2 NA TRBV28
ASSSLTGAHEQY TRBJ2-7 TRBD1 TRBV14
ASSLGQGSYEQY TRBJ2-7 TRBD1 TRBV14
ASSLTPRAYQETQY TRBJ2-5 NA TRBV5-5
ATSRDRNSGNTIY TRBJ1-3 NA TRBV15
ASSLAGQGHTGELF TRBJ2-2 TRBD1 TRBV11-2
ASSVGRIVRAGATNEKLF TRBJ1-4 NA TRBV9
ASSQPGSIYNEQF TRBJ2-1 NA TRBV5-4
ASSVAGGFYNDEQY TRBJ2-7 NA TRBV9
AISGEWERGRQDTQY TRBJ2-3 TRBD2 TRBV10-3
ASSLVRDRGTSVRGPLSYEQY TRBJ2-7 NA TRBV5-1
ASSQDNAWGETQY TRBJ2-5 NA TRBV4-3
ASSPGTSGRDYEQY TRBJ2-7 TRBD2 TRBV7-9
ASSLWREGTGELF TRBJ2-2 NA TRBV5-1
ASSSYYESGANVLT TRBJ2-6 NA TRBV7-8
ATSRDVRALMETQY TRBJ2-5 NA TRBV15
ASSVDASYEQY TRBJ2-7 NA TRBV9
ASSPRDSSPVEQY TRBJ2-7 NA TRBV13
ASSFYQFNANTGELF TRBJ2-2 NA TRBV18
ASSFNRGAYEQY TRBJ2-7 TRBD1 TRBV28
ASAGTARGEQY TRBJ2-7 NA TRBV2